These T cell receptor beta chains were read from a single sample in a study of early T cells in non-severe SARS-CoV-2 infection. Via MiXCR, TCRdb re-called the 5' RACE reads, giving one row per CDR3 protein. The sample shows 25,000 to 30,000 distinct CDR3 sequences, roughly 4.5% of them seen only once. The sequencing input was whole blood. Receptor source: an adult who was a healthcare worker with PCR-confirmed SARS-CoV-2 infection or an uninfected control (not recorded which). Both conserved end residues are part of each CDR3. A D gene is named only where the DNA matches it firmly. Clone sizes are given selectively: once, few, many, or a class where the clone is expanded.

TRBV4-3	TRBJ1-3	-	13	many	TGCGCCAGCAGCCAAGATAGCGGGCGCACCATATATTTT	CASSQDSGRTIYF
TRBV7-2	TRBJ2-3	TRBD2	16	medium-sized	TGTGCCAGCAGCTTTGAAGGGACTAGGCCCACAGATACGCAGTATTTT	CASSFEGTRPTDTQYF
TRBV6-4	TRBJ2-7	-	16	-	TGTGCCAGCAGTGACCCGACCGGGGCCTTCGACTACGAGCAGTACTTC	CASSDPTGAFDYEQYF
TRBV2	TRBJ2-5	-	13	many	TGTGCCAGCAGTGAAGAGCCGGTAGAGACCCAGTACTTC	CASSEEPVETQYF
TRBV24-1	TRBJ2-6	-	15	many	TGTGCCACCAGTGGACCGAGCTCTGGGGCCAACGTCCTGACTTTC	CATSGPSSGANVLTF
TRBV27	TRBJ2-1	-	15	many	TGTGCCAGCAGTTTGGACCAAAGCTCCTACAATGAGCAGTTCTTC	CASSLDQSSYNEQFF
TRBV7-6	TRBJ1-2	TRBD1	14	many	TGTGCCAGCAGCCAGACCGGGACAGGGGGTGGCTACACCTTC	CASSQTGTGGGYTF
TRBV6-5	TRBJ1-2	TRBD1	15	medium-sized	TGTGCCAGCAGCCCGAAAACAGGGGCTATCTATGGCTACACCTTC	CASSPKTGAIYGYTF
TRBV5-1	TRBJ2-1	TRBD2	16	many	TGCGCCAGCAGCCCCGGGTCCAGCGGGACTCCCAATGAGCAGTTCTTC	CASSPGSSGTPNEQFF
TRBV18	TRBJ1-4	-	14	few	TGTGCCAGCTCACTCCCGGGGATTAATGAAAAACTGTTTTTT	CASSLPGINEKLFF
TRBV6-4	TRBJ2-3	TRBD1	14	many	TGTGCCAGCAGTGACTCAGGGGGCGCAGATACGCAGTATTTT	CASSDSGGADTQYF
TRBV10-3	TRBJ1-2	-	13	many	TGTGCCATCACAAACACAATAACTATGGGCTACACCTTC	CAITNTITMGYTF
TRBV2	TRBJ1-4	-	12	many	TGTGCCAGCAGAGCCTGGGGTGAAAAACTGTTTTTT	CASRAWGEKLFF
TRBV30	TRBJ1-5	TRBD1	12	many	TGTGCCTTACGGACAGGGAGACAGCCCCAGCATTTT	CALRTGRQPQHF
TRBV4-3	TRBJ2-7	-	14	few	TGCGCCAGCAGCCAAGATTACGGGACCTACGAGCAGTACTTC	CASSQDYGTYEQYF
TRBV28	TRBJ2-3	TRBD2	16	many	TGTGCCAGCAGTTCATATCTAGCGGGCCTCGGAGATACGCAGTATTTT	CASSSYLAGLGDTQYF
TRBV12-3/TRBV12-4	TRBJ1-2	-	14	few	TGTGCCAGCACCTCCTTTGATGGGGCAGGTGGCTACACCTTC	CASTSFDGAGGYTF
TRBV9	TRBJ2-6	TRBD2	18	medium-sized	TGTGCCAGCAGCGCCCGACTAGCGGGAGGATCTGGGGCCAACGTCCTGACTTTC	CASSARLAGGSGANVLTF
TRBV14	TRBJ2-7	-	13	many	TGTGCCAGCAGCCAAGAATCGAGGACTGTGCAGTACTTC	CASSQESRTVQYF
TRBV7-2	TRBJ1-2	-	15	many	TGTGCCAGCAGCGCTGAGATACAGGGCGGTTATGGCTACACCTTC	CASSAEIQGGYGYTF
TRBV28	TRBJ1-6	-	12	many	TGTGCCAGCAGTCGGGGCAATTCACCCCTCCACTTT	CASSRGNSPLHF
TRBV7-6	TRBJ1-5	-	15	few	TGTGCCAGCAGCTTAGGCCGGGGGAACAATCAGCCCCAGCATTTT	CASSLGRGNNQPQHF
TRBV10-3	TRBJ2-1	-	13	-	TGTGCCATCAGTGCGAGCTCCTACAATGAGCAGTTCTTC	CAISASSYNEQFF
TRBV5-1	TRBJ2-7	TRBD1	14	many	TGCGCCAGCAGCTTGGCCGGGACAGGGGAGGAGCAGTACTTC	CASSLAGTGEEQYF
TRBV12-3/TRBV12-4	TRBJ1-2	-	13	many	TGTGCCAGCAGTTGGAGGGGTTACTATGGCTACACCTTC	CASSWRGYYGYTF
TRBV19	TRBJ2-6	-	20	many	TGTGCCAGTACGAGAGCTCGATCCGGGGCCCTACGCTCTGGGGCCAACGTCCTGACTTTC	CASTRARSGALRSGANVLTF
TRBV20-1	TRBJ2-1	TRBD2	14	many	TGCAGTGCTAGAAGGGAGGGCCTTTGGGTTGAGCAGTTCTTC	CSARREGLWVEQFF
TRBV28	TRBJ2-5	-	13	many	TGTGCCAGCAGTTTTGCGGGGCAAGAGACCCAGTACTTC	CASSFAGQETQYF
TRBV7-2	TRBJ2-1	-	15	many	TGTGCCAGCAGCTACAGCCAGCATAGCGGCAATGAGCAGTTCTTC	CASSYSQHSGNEQFF
TRBV5-4	TRBJ2-1	TRBD2	14	many	TGTGCCAGCAGCATAACTAGCGGGAGTGGTGAGCAGTTCTTC	CASSITSGSGEQFF
TRBV6-5	TRBJ1-1	TRBD1	15	-	TGTGCCAGCAGTTACTCGACAGGGATGAACACTGAAGCTTTCTTT	CASSYSTGMNTEAFF
TRBV11-2	TRBJ2-1	-	16	many	TGTGCCAGCAGCTTAGGATCAGGTCGTAGTTACAATGAGCAGTTCTTC	CASSLGSGRSYNEQFF
TRBV4-3	TRBJ1-1	-	15	many	TGCGCCAGCAGCCCCAGACTGGCACCGAACACTGAAGCTTTCTTT	CASSPRLAPNTEAFF
TRBV10-1	TRBJ2-1	TRBD2	14	many	TGCGCCAGCGAGCCTAGCGGGAGGGTAGATGAGCAGTTCTTC	CASEPSGRVDEQFF
TRBV5-8	TRBJ1-1	-	15	many	TGTGCCAGCAGCTTGGTTTCCGGGGGTAGCACTGAAGCTTTCTTT	CASSLVSGGSTEAFF
TRBV20-1	TRBJ1-4	-	15	many	TGCAGTGCTAGAGATGTGGGGGAGGGTAATGAAAAACTGTTTTTT	CSARDVGEGNEKLFF
TRBV5-6	TRBJ2-7	-	13	many	TGTGCCAGCAGCTTGGTGGGGATCTACGAGCAGTACTTC	CASSLVGIYEQYF
TRBV28	TRBJ1-6	-	11	few	TGTGCCAGCAGTTTCTTCTCACCCCTCCACTTT	CASSFFSPLHF
TRBV5-4	TRBJ1-2	-	12	many	TGTGCCAGCAGCTTGGATACGCTCGGCTACACCTTC	CASSLDTLGYTF
TRBV20-1	TRBJ1-6	-	17	many	TGCAGTGCTAGAATGCTTCAGTTGACGGCCTATAATTCACCCCTCCACTTT	CSARMLQLTAYNSPLHF
TRBV20-1	TRBJ2-7	-	14	many	TGCAGTGCTAGCGTGCAGGGAAAACCCTACGAGCAGTACTTC	CSASVQGKPYEQYF
TRBV5-1	TRBJ2-2	-	15	many	TGCGCCAGCAGCGGTCGGACGTGGGACACCGGGGAGCTGTTTTTT	CASSGRTWDTGELFF
TRBV12-3/TRBV12-4	TRBJ2-5	TRBD1	13	few	TGTGCCAGCAGCGGACAGGGCCAAGAGACCCAGTACTTC	CASSGQGQETQYF
TRBV20-1	TRBJ2-5	TRBD1	14	many	TGCAGTGCACAACCCGGGACAGGGGAAGAGACCCAGTACTTC	CSAQPGTGEETQYF
TRBV14	TRBJ2-1	-	17	few	TGTGCCAGCAGCCAAGAAATACTGAGGAGGCCATCCAATGAGCAGTTCTTC	CASSQEILRRPSNEQFF
TRBV27	TRBJ2-2	TRBD1	16	many	TGTGCCAGCAGTTTATCCGGGACAGCTAACACCGGGGAGCTGTTTTTT	CASSLSGTANTGELFF
TRBV28	TRBJ2-3	-	16	many	TGTGCCAGCAGTTGGGTCCTTGGCACGGGCACAGATACGCAGTATTTT	CASSWVLGTGTDTQYF
TRBV5-1	TRBJ2-4	-	11	many	TGCGCCAGCAGCTCGGGGACTCTTCAGTACTTC	CASSSGTLQYF
TRBV20-1	TRBJ2-7	TRBD2	14	many	TGCAGTGCTACCTTGGGTAGCGGGAGTGGCGAGCAGTACTTC	CSATLGSGSGEQYF
TRBV29-1	TRBJ2-7	TRBD2	15	-	TGCAGCGTCGTAGGAACTAGCGGGGTAACCTACGAGCAGTACTTC	CSVVGTSGVTYEQYF